This TCR beta chain stems from a study of HIV-infected patients and healthy controls. This clonotype was counted at least ten times. Follow-up blood was drawn about 14 weeks, roughly three months, after antiretroviral therapy began. No cell fractionation was done, so the repertoire covers all unsorted peripheral blood T cells. This CDR3 comprises 13 residues. Trimming took off 0 bases at V and 7 bases at J, with 10 bases between the two ends. CDR1 SGHRS and CDR2 YFSETQ come from the germline V gene. cDNA was made from around 0.45 ug RNA using alpha and beta constant primers. Each of the alpha and beta chains got its own library through chain-specific third strand synthesis with indices. MiXCR, applied by TCRdb to the 5' RACE reads, yields one record per CDR3 protein. The sample has a few thousand distinct CDR3 sequences, roughly 20% seen once.

The gene calls are TRBV5-1 and TRBJ1-1, with D uncertain. The receptor was derived from an adult with HIV infection. The sample was blood, taken during antiretroviral therapy. CDR3 nucleotides: TGCGCCAGCAGCTTGGAAGAATGGGGTGAAGCTTTCTTT. This translates into CASSLEEWGEAFF.